This TCR beta chain was recorded in a study of regulatory T cells in long-lasting Graves disease. This CDR3 spans 15 amino acids. Germline CDR1 is DFQATT and CDR2 is SNEGSKA (reference sequence). Trimming cost V 2 bases and J 3 bases, with 13 bases left between them. Findings of the study overall: Persistent Graves' patients showed less TCR diversity than newly diagnosed patients showed.

Time point noted: newly diagnosed GD, antithyroid drugs for less than 3 months. There was RNA extracted from PBMCs, and the TCR library was made from it. Peripheral blood, roughly 8.8 milliliters of it, was drawn into EDTA tubes. CDR3-region Arm-PCR and iRepertoire HTBI primers produced the TCR beta libraries. MiXCR, run by TCRdb on the multiplex PCR reads, gives a single entry per CDR3 protein. Of some 500,000 distinct CDR3 sequences detected, about 16% appear once; the ten largest clones hold just under 25%. This clonotype was counted ten times or more. What it binds is not known. The sample also formed part of further work on T cells in Graves' hyperthyroidism and ophthalmopathy. From that report: A set of HTBI primers served as the primers for a first-round RT-PCR of the TCR CDR3.

The specimen comprised peripheral blood mononuclear cells (PBMCs), sampled at new diagnosis, from a patient treated with antithyroid drugs. This receptor was obtained from a woman aged 40 to 65 with Graves disease. The chain combines TRBV20-1 with TRBJ1-4; D possibly corresponds to TRBD1 (6 bases). Here the CDR3 DNA reads TGCAGTGCTAGATGGGGGGGCTCGGCTAATGAAAAACTGTTTTTT. It yields the protein CSARWGGSANEKLFF.